This TCR beta chain is drawn from a study of T-cell reconstitution after alpha-beta-depleted transplantation in children. Study conclusions and caveats: High day-60 TCRbeta diversity in some patients came from surviving recipient T cells and thymic progenitors.

Unique molecular identifiers featured in how the TCRbeta library was prepared. Using its own MiXCR run on the PCR reads, TCRdb lists one record per CDR3 protein. The data contain fewer than 750,000 distinct CDR3 sequences, 20% to 25% of them singletons. The CDR3 is 15 amino acids. Germline CDR1 is SEHNR and CDR2 is FQNEAQ (reference sequence). V was clipped by 2 bases and J by 6 bases, with 15 bases between them. This clonotype came up many times. The antigen is unknown. Sequencing used PBMCs, mostly from graft donor cells, obtained 360 days after TCRalphabeta/CD19-depleted stem cell transplant. V and J are TRBV7-9 and TRBJ2-3; possible D gene TRBD1, 5 bases. The origin of this receptor is a boy under two years old who had a stem cell transplant for acute myeloid leukemia, so the T cells may come from the graft donor. The CDR3 bases are TGTGCCAGCAGCTTATATGGGTCAGGGCCGGATACGCAGTATTTT. This encodes CASSLYGSGPDTQYF.